These T cell receptor beta chains were read from a single sample in a study of cytotoxic CD8 clonotypes in ibrutinib-treated CLL. Using immunoSEQ multiplex PCR, the repertoire was profiled, and TCRdb retains in-frame clones only, with some absent. The sample has under 150,000 clones, less than 95% seen once. Sequencing was performed on PBMCs, taken after 12 months of ibrutinib treatment. These receptors were obtained from a human donor with chronic lymphocytic leukemia. CDR3s include the opening cysteine and the closing phenylalanine or tryptophan. Fields, in order: clone size, D gene, V gene, CDR3 length, J gene, CDR3 DNA, CDR3 protein. A D gene is named only where the DNA matches it firmly. Part of the rows lack a size; the others show once, few, many or a class for expanded clones.

NA	NA	TRBV9	15	TRBJ1-4	TGTGCCAGCAGCGGCAGGGGCGCAAATAATGAAAAACTGTTTTTT	CASSGRGANNEKLFF
NA	TRBD1	TRBV5-1	14	TRBJ2-1	TGCGCCAGCAGCCCGGGACAGGCGTACAATGAGCAGTTCTTC	CASSPGQAYNEQFF
NA	TRBD1	TRBV7-3	16	TRBJ2-2	TGTGCCAGCAGCTTCCGGGGACAGGTTAGCACCGGGGAGCTGTTTTTT	CASSFRGQVSTGELFF
NA	NA	TRBV13	15	TRBJ2-7	TGTGCCAGCAGCTTAGAGGTGGGGGATCAATACGAGCAGTACTTC	CASSLEVGDQYEQYF
NA	NA	TRBV27	14	TRBJ1-3	TGTGCCAGCAGTCGGATCGCAACTGGAAACACCATATATTTT	CASSRIATGNTIYF
NA	NA	TRBV11-1	16	TRBJ1-4	TGTGCCAGCAGCTTAGAGGATCGGACTCCTGCCCAGGAACTGTTTTTT	CASSLEDRTPAQELFF
NA	NA	TRBV7-8	16	TRBJ2-3	TGTGCCAGCAGCTTAGGGGTTACGGGAGCATGGGATACGCAGTATTTT	CASSLGVTGAWDTQYF
NA	TRBD1	TRBV7-9	16	TRBJ2-2	TGTGCCAGCAGCCTCGGACAGGGGCTGGGCACCGGGGAGCTGTTTTTT	CASSLGQGLGTGELFF
NA	TRBD1	TRBV5-1	15	TRBJ1-1	TGCGCCAGCAGCAAAAGAACAGGGGATGACACTGAAGCTTTCTTT	CASSKRTGDDTEAFF
NA	TRBD2	TRBV9	16	TRBJ2-1	TGTGCCAGCAGCTCCCGGGTAGCGGGAGTTCACAATGAGCAGTTCTTC	CASSSRVAGVHNEQFF
few	TRBD1	TRBV28	14	TRBJ2-7	TGTGCCAGCAGTTCACCGGGGACAGGTGATGAGCAGTACTTC	CASSSPGTGDEQYF
NA	NA	TRBV5-1	13	TRBJ2-7	TGCGCCAGCAGCAGTCTCGACTCCTACGAGCAGTACTTC	CASSSLDSYEQYF
NA	NA	TRBV2	14	TRBJ1-4	TGTGCCAGCAGTGAATGGACAGATTATGAAAAACTGTTTTTT	CASSEWTDYEKLFF
NA	NA	TRBV27	14	TRBJ1-4	TGTGCCAGCAGTTATGACAGCTTTAATGAAAAACTGTTTTTT	CASSYDSFNEKLFF
NA	TRBD1	TRBV6-6	14	TRBJ2-1	TGTGCCAGCAGTTACTCTAGACAGGGGGATGAGCAGTTCTTC	CASSYSRQGDEQFF
NA	NA	TRBV7-8	14	TRBJ1-1	TGTGCCAGCAGCTTAGGTACAGGGCAGTATGAAGCTTTCTTT	CASSLGTGQYEAFF
NA	NA	TRBV28	15	TRBJ1-2	TGTGCCAGCAGCCCCCTCGATCAGGGCGGCTATGGCTACACCTTC	CASSPLDQGGYGYTF
NA	TRBD1	TRBV5-6	18	TRBJ1-2	TGTGCCAGCAGCTTAGGGTTGCGGACAGGGGGCTTTCCGTATGGCTACACCTTC	CASSLGLRTGGFPYGYTF
NA	NA	TRBV6-5	13	TRBJ1-3	TGTGCCAGCAGCGACGATGCTGGAAACACCATATATTTT	CASSDDAGNTIYF
NA	TRBD2	TRBV28	15	TRBJ2-7	TGTGCCACCCAATTATCTAGCGGGAGGGGGAACGAGCAGTACTTC	CATQLSSGRGNEQYF
NA	NA	TRBV28	13	TRBJ1-2	TGTGCCAGCAGTTTTCGACAGGCAAATGGCTACACCTTC	CASSFRQANGYTF
NA	NA	TRBV7-3	12	TRBJ2-2	TGTGCCAGCAGCGCCTCGAGCGGGGAGCTGTTTTTT	CASSASSGELFF
NA	NA	TRBV28	14	TRBJ2-7	TGTGCCAGTCTTCAGGGGCACGGGTCCTACGAGCAGTACTTC	CASLQGHGSYEQYF
NA	NA	TRBV9	16	TRBJ2-6	TGTGCCAGCAGCGTAGGCGCGCACTCTGGGGCCAACGTCCTGACTTTC	CASSVGAHSGANVLTF
NA	NA	TRBV9	14	TRBJ2-1	TGTGCCAGCAGCGTAGATGGAGGGCCCTATGAGCAGTTCTTC	CASSVDGGPYEQFF
NA	TRBD1	TRBV6-5	14	TRBJ1-3	TGTGCCAGCAGACAGGGACAGGGGAAAAACACCATATATTTT	CASRQGQGKNTIYF
NA	TRBD2	TRBV5-1	15	TRBJ2-1	TGCGCCAGCAGCTCGGGACTAGCGTCACTCGATGAGCAGTTCTTC	CASSSGLASLDEQFF
NA	NA	TRBV28	15	TRBJ1-5	TGTGCCAGCAGTCCAAATAAAGTAGGAGATCAGCCCCAGCATTTT	CASSPNKVGDQPQHF
NA	NA	TRBV7-8	12	TRBJ2-5	TGTGCCAGCAGCTTAGAACGGGAAACCCAGTACTTC	CASSLERETQYF
once	NA	TRBV10-3	14	TRBJ2-5	TGTGCCATCAGCAAGATCGAGGAGCAAGAGACCCAGTACTTC	CAISKIEEQETQYF
NA	TRBD1	TRBV7-6	16	TRBJ2-7	TGTGCCAGCAGCTCCCTGGGGGACAGGGCTTCCTACGAGCAGTACTTC	CASSSLGDRASYEQYF
NA	TRBD2	TRBV7-2	16	TRBJ2-1	TGTGCCAGCAGCTTAGTCGGCGGGAGTGCCTCGAATGAGCAGTTCTTC	CASSLVGGSASNEQFF
NA	TRBD2	TRBV7-2	16	TRBJ2-7	TGTGCCAGCAGGCGTAGTTGGGCGGGAGGTTCCTACGAGCAGTACTTC	CASRRSWAGGSYEQYF
NA	NA	TRBV7-9	9	TRBJ2-7	TGTGCCACGGACATCGAGCAGTACTTC	CATDIEQYF
NA	NA	TRBV18	14	TRBJ1-5	TGTGCCAGCTCACCTCCTGGGATAACCGGGCCCCAGCATTTT	CASSPPGITGPQHF
NA	NA	TRBV5-1	11	TRBJ1-4	TGCGCCAGCAGCTGGGAGGGGGAACTGTTTTTT	CASSWEGELFF
NA	TRBD2	TRBV4-3	17	TRBJ2-1	TGCGCCAGCAGCCAAGTACCTAGCGGGACCACCTACAATGAGCAGTTCTTC	CASSQVPSGTTYNEQFF
NA	NA	TRBV6-5	13	TRBJ2-7	TGTGCCAGCAGAAGAAGGGCCTCAACCTTGGAGTACTTC	CASRRRASTLEYF
NA	NA	TRBV11-2	14	TRBJ2-7	TGTGCCAGCAGCTTAAGCGGATCCTCCTACGAGCAGTACTTC	CASSLSGSSYEQYF
NA	NA	TRBV14	13	TRBJ2-1	TGTGCCAGCAGTCTGAGGTCCTACAATGAGCAGTTCTTC	CASSLRSYNEQFF
NA	TRBD2	TRBV28	18	TRBJ2-5	TGTGCCAGCAGTTTAACGTGGCTAGCGGGAGCCAATAAAGAGACCCAGTACTTC	CASSLTWLAGANKETQYF
NA	NA	TRBV6-5	9	TRBJ2-3	TGTGCCGGCTCAGATACGCAGTATTTT	CAGSDTQYF
once	NA	TRBV30	14	TRBJ1-1	TGTGCCTGGAGCGTTGGAACAGTGAACACTGAAGCTTTCTTT	CAWSVGTVNTEAFF
NA	TRBD2	TRBV6-5	14	TRBJ2-7	TGTGCCAGCAGTTACTCGCGGGGGGTTTACGAGCAGTACTTC	CASSYSRGVYEQYF
few	NA	TRBV7-9	12	TRBJ2-7	TGTGCCAGCAGCTTCCTACCTCACGAGCAGTACTTC	CASSFLPHEQYF
NA	TRBD1	TRBV11-2	15	TRBJ1-2	TGTGCCAGCAGCTTGGTAGCCGGACAGGGGGTAGGCTACACCTTC	CASSLVAGQGVGYTF
NA	TRBD2	TRBV15	21	TRBJ2-7	TGTGCCACCAGCAGCGATAGCAGGGCAGGACTAGCGGGAGAGTACTCCTACGAGCAGTACTTC	CATSSDSRAGLAGEYSYEQYF
NA	TRBD2	TRBV7-9	18	TRBJ2-4	TGTGCCAGCAGCTCCCCGTTGACGCTAGCGGAACCCAAAAACATTCAGTACTTC	CASSSPLTLAEPKNIQYF
NA	NA	TRBV10-3	11	TRBJ2-1	TGTGCCATCAGTGATAGTAATGAGCAGTTCTTC	CAISDSNEQFF
NA	NA	TRBV6-5	11	TRBJ2-1	TGTGCCAGCAGTTTGCTCAATGAGCAGTTCTTC	CASSLLNEQFF
NA	NA	TRBV30	12	TRBJ2-3	TGTGCCTGGAGTGTTGGGGCAGATACGCAGTATTTT	CAWSVGADTQYF
NA	TRBD2	TRBV9	16	TRBJ2-2	TGTGCCAGCAGCGTGAGCGGGAGGGCCTACACCGGGGAGCTGTTTTTT	CASSVSGRAYTGELFF
once	NA	TRBV25-1	14	TRBJ2-2	TGTGCCAGCAGTGAAGGGGCTAACACCGGGGAGCTGTTTTTT	CASSEGANTGELFF
NA	NA	TRBV29-1	12	TRBJ2-1	TGCAGCGTTGACCTAGACTACAATGAGCAGTTCTTC	CSVDLDYNEQFF